The following is a TCR beta chain sequence with its context. The CDR3 contains 15 residues. Germline V gene lookup returns CDR1 MNHEY and CDR2 SVGEGT. The germline V and J ends were trimmed by 6 bases and 1 base, with 15 bases remaining between them. This sample is drawn from a study of blood T cell repertoires in COVID-19. Study in general: The cDNA or gDNA used as material had been derived from T cells, B-cell-depleted T cells, or PBMCs.

Original processing methods: Quantification of nucleated cells was approximated via reference gene primer amplification. Some clones are missing from TCRdb's copy, which holds only in-frame ones; the method was immunoSEQ multiplex PCR. The DNA was the basis for D and trimming; V, J and clone size are from that table. The table lists fewer than 300,000 clones, about four fifths of them singletons, with approximately 10% in the top ten. This receptor was taken from a woman in her forties or fifties who had recovered from COVID-19. Sequenced: peripheral blood. The V and J genes are TRBV6-2 or TRBV6-3 and TRBJ1-1; D is possibly TRBD1 (5 bases). This chain's CDR3 is CASSDLGRGNTEAFF. DNA for the CDR3: TGTGCCAGCAGCGACTTGGGGCGCGGGAACACTGAAGCTTTCTTT.